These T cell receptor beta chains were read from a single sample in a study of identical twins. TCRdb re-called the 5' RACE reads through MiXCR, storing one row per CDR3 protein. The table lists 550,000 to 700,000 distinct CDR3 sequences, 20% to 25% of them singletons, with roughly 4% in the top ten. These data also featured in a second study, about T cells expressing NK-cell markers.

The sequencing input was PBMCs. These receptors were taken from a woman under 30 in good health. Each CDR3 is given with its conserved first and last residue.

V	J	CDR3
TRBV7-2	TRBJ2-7	CASSGGLMLEQYF
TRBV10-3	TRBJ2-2	CAISDVGANTGELFF
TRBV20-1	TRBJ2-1	CSARRPGTSSDYNEQFF
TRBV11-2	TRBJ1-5	CASSPQSSGGTSNQPQHF
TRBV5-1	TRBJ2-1	CASSLVSGSRNEQFF
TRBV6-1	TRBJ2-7	CASPNEQYF
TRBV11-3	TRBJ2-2	CASSLDRTAGGELFF
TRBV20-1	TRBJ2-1	CSARGQAGATYNEQFF
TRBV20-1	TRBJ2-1	CSARDLRGNHNEQFF
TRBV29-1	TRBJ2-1	CSVAGGYSYNEQFF
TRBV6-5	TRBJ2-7	CASSYSRASGSSYEQYF
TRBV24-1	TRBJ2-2	CATSDPSRESGELFF
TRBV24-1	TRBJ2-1	CATSDFKDISYNEQFF
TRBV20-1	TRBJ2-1	CSGRVVPFNEQFF
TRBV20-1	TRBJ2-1	CSATSPGTGHNEQFF
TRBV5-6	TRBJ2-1	CASSALGSSYNEQFF
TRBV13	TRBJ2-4	CASSPRAEARNIQYF
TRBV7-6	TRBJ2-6	CASSSFPGPPLGANVLTF
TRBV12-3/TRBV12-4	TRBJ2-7	CASSLRAGESYEQYF
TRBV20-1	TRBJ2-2	CSASGTMTIGELFF
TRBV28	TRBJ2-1	CASSPGQGLGEQFF
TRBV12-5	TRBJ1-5	CASGFGGYSNQPQHF
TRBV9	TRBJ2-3	CASSVRGAGDTQYF
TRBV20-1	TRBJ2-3	CSARGGAGAPTDTQYF
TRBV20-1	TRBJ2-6	CSARVASGANVLTF
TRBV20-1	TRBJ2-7	CSAITFQGSEQYF
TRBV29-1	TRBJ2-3	CSALSGARTQYF
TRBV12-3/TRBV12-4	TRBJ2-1	CASSLVAGGDNEQFF
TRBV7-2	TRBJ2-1	CASSLGTGNSNGQFF
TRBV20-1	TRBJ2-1	CSARTLATYNEQFF
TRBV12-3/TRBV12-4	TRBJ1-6	CASRGWGQSPLHF